This TCR beta chain came from a study of T cells in Graves' hyperthyroidism and ophthalmopathy. Study observations and caveats: Ophthalmopathy prediction by the model preceded onset by a median about 6 months.

Using RNA transcripts as the source, TCR beta CDR3 regions were amplified. First-round RT-PCR targeting the TCR CDR3 was performed with the HTBI primer set. One entry per CDR3 protein results from TCRdb running MiXCR on the multiplex PCR reads. This sample has about 480,000 distinct CDR3 sequences, with under 15% found just once. The germline V and J ends were trimmed by 5 bases and 1 base, with 14 bases remaining between them. The CDR3 extends over 15 amino acids. Germline loops: CDR1 MNHEY, CDR2 SMNVEV (reference sequence). In regard to this clonotype: What it binds is unknown.

The TCR was taken from a young woman with Graves' hyperthyroidism. The rearrangement uses TRBV27 and TRBJ1-1; no firm D call. Sequencing was done on a sample of blood. The CDR3 nucleotides read TGTGCCAGCAGTCTCGCGAGTGGGCCGAACACTGAAGCTTTCTTT. Its protein product is CASSLASGPNTEAFF.